These 7 T cell receptor beta chains originate from one sample sequenced in a study of Graves' ophthalmopathy and Graves' hyperthyroidism. Investigators amplified TCR beta CDR3 regions from RNA transcripts. The authors performed first-round RT-PCR with HTBI primers and then a second-round multiplex PCR. MiXCR, run by TCRdb on the multiplex PCR reads, gives a single entry per CDR3 protein. The sample contains under 350,000 distinct CDR3 sequences, 15% to 20% of which appear only once. The specimen was peripheral blood. These receptors all come from an adult man with Graves' ophthalmopathy.

In this sample, this clonotype turned up many times. The rearrangement links TRBV6-2 or TRBV6-3 to TRBJ2-7; 8 bases match TRBD2. V was pared by 7 bases and J by 6 bases, with 11 bases of the junction left unmatched. Germline V gene lookup returns CDR1 MNHEY and CDR2 SVGEGT. The length of the CDR3 is 14 residues. CDR3 amino acids: CASNGIAGLVEQYF. CDR3 sequence (DNA): TGTGCCAGCAACGGAATAGCGGGGTTAGTCGAGCAGTACTTC.

There are many counts of this clonotype. V usage is TRBV9 and J usage is TRBJ2-7; 8 bases line up with TRBD1. Germline CDR1 SGDLS, CDR2 YYNGEE. The V gene end was trimmed by 0 bases and the J gene end by 2 bases; junction bases not matched to a gene: 4. CDR3 length: 15 residues. CDR3 sequence reads: CASSVDATGAYEQYF. CDR3 in DNA: TGTGCCAGCAGCGTAGATGCGACAGGGGCCTACGAGCAGTACTTC.

This clonotype was seen repeatedly, ten times or more. The chain is built from TRBV5-1 and TRBJ2-5; the match to TRBD1 covers 9 bases. CDR1 is SGHRS and CDR2 is YFSETQ in the germline V gene. The V segment lost 4 bases and the J segment 5 bases; nucleotides outside the gene matches: 6. This CDR3 is 14 amino acids long. For the CDR3, the DNA is TGCGCCAGCAGCGGCAGGACAGGGGCCGAGACCCAGTACTTC. It encodes CASSGRTGAETQYF.

This clonotype occurred many times. The genes are TRBV5-1 and TRBJ2-5; 8 nucleotides align to TRBD1. From germline, CDR1 is SGHRS and CDR2 YFSETQ. The CDR3 totals 14 residues. The trim removed 4 bases at V and 3 bases at J, leaving 5 bases unmatched. In DNA, the CDR3 is TGCGCCAGCAGCCCGGGACAGGAGAAAGAGACCCAGTACTTC. Residues: CASSPGQEKETQYF.

As DNA, the CDR3 is TGTGCTAGTGGTTCCGGGACAGGGAGCTCCTACGAGCAGTACTTC. Translated, it gives CASGSGTGSSYEQYF. This chain connects TRBV12-5 to TRBJ2-7, with 9 bases aligning to TRBD1. Germline-derived CDR1 and CDR2 are LGHNT and FRNRAP. This CDR3 is 15 amino acids long. V lost 4 bases and J lost 0; bases outside the gene matches: 4.

This clonotype came up many times. The junction differs from germline at one of its ends, possibly a read error. V is TRBV4-3 and J is TRBJ1-1; D call uncertain. This CDR3 contains 14 residues. The V gene's germline CDR1 is LGHNA and CDR2 YSLEER. CDR3 sequence (DNA): TGCGCCAGCAGCCAAGAGAGATCGAACACTGGAGCTTTCTTT. Translated: CASSQERSNTGAFF.

This clonotype was counted many times. The gene calls are TRBV11-2 and TRBJ1-5; no reliable D call. CDR3 length: 18 residues. The germline V and J ends were trimmed by 2 bases and 1 base, with 18 bases remaining between them. CDR1 is SGHAT, CDR2 FQNNGV, per germline. CDR3 sequence: CASSLPPSQSKSNQPQHF. The CDR3 DNA follows: TGTGCCAGCAGCTTACCCCCGTCACAATCCAAAAGCAATCAGCCCCAGCATTTT. Variable domain in full (rest from reference TRBV11-2 and TRBJ1-5): EAGVAQSPRYKIIEKRQSVAFWCNPISGHATLYWYQQILGQGPKLLIQFQNNGVVDDSQLPKDRFSAERLKGVDSTLKIQPAKLEDSAVYLCASSLPPSQSKSNQPQHFGDGTRLSIL.